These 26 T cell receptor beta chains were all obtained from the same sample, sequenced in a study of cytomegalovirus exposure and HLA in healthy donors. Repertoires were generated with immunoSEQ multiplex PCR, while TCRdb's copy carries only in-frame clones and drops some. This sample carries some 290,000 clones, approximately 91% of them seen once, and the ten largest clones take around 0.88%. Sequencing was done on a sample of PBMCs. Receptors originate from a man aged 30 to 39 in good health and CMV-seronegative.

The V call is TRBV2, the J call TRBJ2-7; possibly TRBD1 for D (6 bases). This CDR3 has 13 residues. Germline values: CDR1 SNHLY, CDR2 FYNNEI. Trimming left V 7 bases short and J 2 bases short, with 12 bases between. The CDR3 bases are TGTGCCAGCATTCGGACAGATGCCTACGAGCAGTACTTC. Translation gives CASIRTDAYEQYF.

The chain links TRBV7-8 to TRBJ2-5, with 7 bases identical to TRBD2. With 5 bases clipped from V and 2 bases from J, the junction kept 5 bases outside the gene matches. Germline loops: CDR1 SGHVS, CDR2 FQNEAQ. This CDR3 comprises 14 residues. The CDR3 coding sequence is TGTGCCAGCAGCACATCAGCGGGGCAAGAGACCCAGTACTTC. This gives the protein CASSTSAGQETQYF.

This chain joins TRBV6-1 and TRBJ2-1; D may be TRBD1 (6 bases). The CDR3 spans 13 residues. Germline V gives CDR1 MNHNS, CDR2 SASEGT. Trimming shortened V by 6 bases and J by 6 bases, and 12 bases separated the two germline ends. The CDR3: CASRQGYLNEQFF. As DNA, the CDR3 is TGTGCCAGCAGGCAGGGGTACCTCAATGAGCAGTTCTTC.

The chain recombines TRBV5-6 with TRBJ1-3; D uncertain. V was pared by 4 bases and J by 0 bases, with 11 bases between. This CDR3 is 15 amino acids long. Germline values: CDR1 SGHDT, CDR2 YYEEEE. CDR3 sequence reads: CASSLYFNSGNTIYF. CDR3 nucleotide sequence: TGTGCCAGCAGCCTATATTTTAACTCTGGAAACACCATATATTTT.

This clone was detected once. The CDR3 sequence: CASGLTDYTEAFF. The CDR3, as DNA: TGTGCTAGTGGTTTAACAGATTACACTGAAGCTTTCTTT. The chain carries TRBV12-5 and TRBJ1-1; no reliable D call. The CDR3 has 13 amino acids. CDR1 is LGHNT, CDR2 FRNRAP, per germline. V was clipped by 3 bases and J by 3 bases, with 8 bases between them.

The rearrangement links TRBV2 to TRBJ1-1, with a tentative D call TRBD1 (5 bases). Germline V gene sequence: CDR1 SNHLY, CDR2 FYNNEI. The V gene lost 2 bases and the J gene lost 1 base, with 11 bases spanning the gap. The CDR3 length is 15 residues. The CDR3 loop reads CASSETGRGNTEAFF. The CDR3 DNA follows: TGTGCCAGCAGTGAAACAGGCCGCGGGAACACTGAAGCTTTCTTT.

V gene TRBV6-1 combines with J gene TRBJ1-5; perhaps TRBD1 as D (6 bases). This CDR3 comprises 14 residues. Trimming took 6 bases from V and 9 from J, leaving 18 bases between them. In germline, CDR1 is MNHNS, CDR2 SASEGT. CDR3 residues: CASREGQVNLPQHF. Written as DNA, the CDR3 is TGTGCCAGCAGAGAGGGACAAGTGAATTTGCCCCAGCATTTT.

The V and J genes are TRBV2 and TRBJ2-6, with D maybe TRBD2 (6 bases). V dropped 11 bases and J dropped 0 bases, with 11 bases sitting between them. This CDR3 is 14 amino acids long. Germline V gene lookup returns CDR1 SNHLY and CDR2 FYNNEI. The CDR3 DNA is TGTGCCGGGAGGAGTACCTCTGGGGCCAACGTCCTGACTTTC. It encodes CAGRSTSGANVLTF.

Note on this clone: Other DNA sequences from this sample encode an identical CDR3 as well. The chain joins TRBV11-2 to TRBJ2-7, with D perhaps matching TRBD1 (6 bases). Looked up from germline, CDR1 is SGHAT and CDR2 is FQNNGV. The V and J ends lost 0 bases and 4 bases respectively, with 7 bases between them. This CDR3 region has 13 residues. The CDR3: CASSLDRGYEQYF. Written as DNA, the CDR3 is TGTGCCAGCAGCTTAGACAGGGGTTACGAGCAGTACTTC.

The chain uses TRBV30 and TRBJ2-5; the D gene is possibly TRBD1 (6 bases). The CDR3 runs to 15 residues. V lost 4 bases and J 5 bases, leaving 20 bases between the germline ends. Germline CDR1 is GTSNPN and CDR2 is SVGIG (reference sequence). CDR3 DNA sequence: TGTGCCTGGAACTCAGCAGGGGCGACGATGGAGACCCAGTACTTC. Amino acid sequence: CAWNSAGATMETQYF.

This CDR3 reads CASSLAGQGIQPNYGYTF. In DNA form, the CDR3 reads TGTGCCAGCAGCTTGGCGGGACAGGGGATCCAACCGAACTATGGCTACACCTTC. This chain uses TRBV5-4 with TRBJ1-2, with 10 positions matching TRBD1. The V segment lost 0 bases and the J segment 2 bases; nucleotides outside the gene matches: 10. Germline CDR1 reads SGHNT; CDR2 reads YYREEE (reference sequence). This CDR3 contains 18 residues.

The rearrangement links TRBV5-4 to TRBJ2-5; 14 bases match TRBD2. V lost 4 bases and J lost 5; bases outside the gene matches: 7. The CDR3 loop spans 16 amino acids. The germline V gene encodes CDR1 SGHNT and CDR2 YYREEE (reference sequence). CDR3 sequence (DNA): TGTGCCAGCAGCGGGAGACTAGCGGGGGGGCAGGAGACCCAGTACTTC. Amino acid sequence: CASSGRLAGGQETQYF.

The CDR3 loop is CASSEVYTGDTEAFF. The CDR3 DNA reads TGCGCCAGCAGTGAGGTCTACACGGGGGACACTGAAGCTTTCTTT. V gene TRBV10-2 combines with J gene TRBJ1-1, with D perhaps TRBD1 (5 bases). This CDR3 is built from 15 residues. Per the germline V gene, CDR1 is WSHSY and CDR2 is SAAADI. V lost 2 bases to trimming and J lost 3 bases, with 13 bases between them.

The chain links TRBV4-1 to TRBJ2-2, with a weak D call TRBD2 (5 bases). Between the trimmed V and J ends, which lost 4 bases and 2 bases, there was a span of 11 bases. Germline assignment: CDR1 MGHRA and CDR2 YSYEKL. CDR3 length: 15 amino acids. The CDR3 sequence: CASSPSRPNTGELFF. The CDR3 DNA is TGCGCCAGCAGCCCTAGCAGGCCAAACACCGGGGAGCTGTTTTTT.

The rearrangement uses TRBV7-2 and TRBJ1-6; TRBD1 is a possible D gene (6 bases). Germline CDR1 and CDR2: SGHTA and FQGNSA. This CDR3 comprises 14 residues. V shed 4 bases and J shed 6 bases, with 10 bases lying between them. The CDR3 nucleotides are TGTGCCAGCAGCTCACAACAGGGTAATTCACCCCTCCACTTT. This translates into CASSSQQGNSPLHF.

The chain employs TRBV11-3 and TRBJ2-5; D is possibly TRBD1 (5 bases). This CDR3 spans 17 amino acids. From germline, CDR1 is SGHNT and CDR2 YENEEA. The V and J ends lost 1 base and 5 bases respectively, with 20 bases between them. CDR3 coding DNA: TGTGCCAGCAGCTTAGTCCTTTTTGGTCAGGGCGGCGAGACCCAGTACTTC. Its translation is CASSLVLFGQGGETQYF. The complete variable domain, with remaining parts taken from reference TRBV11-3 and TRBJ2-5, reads EAGVVQSPRYKIIEKKQPVAFWCNPISGHNTLYWYLQNLGQGPELLIRYENEEAVDDSQLPKDRFSAERLKGVDSTLKIQPAELGDSAVYLCASSLVLFGQGGETQYFGPGTRLLVL.

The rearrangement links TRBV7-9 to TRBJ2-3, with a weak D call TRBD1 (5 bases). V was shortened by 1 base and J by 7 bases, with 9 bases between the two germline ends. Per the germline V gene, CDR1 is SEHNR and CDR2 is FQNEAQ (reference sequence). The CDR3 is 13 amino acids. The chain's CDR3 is CASSLGTTNTQYF. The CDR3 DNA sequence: TGTGCCAGCAGCTTAGGGACAACCAATACGCAGTATTTT.

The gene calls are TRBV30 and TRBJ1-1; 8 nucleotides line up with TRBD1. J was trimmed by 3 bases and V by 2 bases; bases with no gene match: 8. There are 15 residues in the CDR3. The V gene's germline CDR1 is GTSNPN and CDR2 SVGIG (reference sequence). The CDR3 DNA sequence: TGTGCCTGGAGTCAGGGGGCGATTACGGACACTGAAGCTTTCTTT. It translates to CAWSQGAITDTEAFF.

The CDR3: CASTMTVNTEAFF. Here the CDR3 DNA reads TGTGCCAGTACCATGACAGTGAACACTGAAGCTTTCTTT. The chain links TRBV19 to TRBJ1-1, with D possibly TRBD1 on 5 matching bases. Germline V gene sequence: CDR1 LNHDA, CDR2 SQIVND (reference sequence). There are 13 residues in the CDR3. Trimming stripped 7 bases from V and 0 bases from J, with 9 bases between.

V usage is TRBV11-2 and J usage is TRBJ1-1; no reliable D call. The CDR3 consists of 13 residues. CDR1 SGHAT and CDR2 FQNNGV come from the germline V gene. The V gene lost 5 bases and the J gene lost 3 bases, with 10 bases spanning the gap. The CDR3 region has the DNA TGTGCCAGCAGCGCGACTGGAGACACTGAAGCTTTCTTT. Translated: CASSATGDTEAFF.

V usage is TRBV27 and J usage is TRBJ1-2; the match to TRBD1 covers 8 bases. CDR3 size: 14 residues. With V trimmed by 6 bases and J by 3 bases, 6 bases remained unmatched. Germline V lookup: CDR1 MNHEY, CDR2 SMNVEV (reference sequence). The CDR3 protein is CASRFAGGDYGYTF. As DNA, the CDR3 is TGTGCCAGCAGATTTGCAGGGGGCGACTATGGCTACACCTTC.

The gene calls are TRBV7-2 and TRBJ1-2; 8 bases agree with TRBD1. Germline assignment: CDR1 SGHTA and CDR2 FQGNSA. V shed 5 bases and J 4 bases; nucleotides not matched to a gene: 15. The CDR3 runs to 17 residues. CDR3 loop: CASSNRDRSYGGYGYTF. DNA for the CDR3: TGTGCCAGCAGCAACCGGGACAGGTCCTATGGAGGCTATGGCTACACCTTC.

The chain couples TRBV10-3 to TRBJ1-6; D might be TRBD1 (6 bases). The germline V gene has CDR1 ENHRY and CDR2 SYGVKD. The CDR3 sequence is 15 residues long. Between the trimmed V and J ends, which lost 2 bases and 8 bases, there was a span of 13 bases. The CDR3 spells CAISEIGGRDSPLHF. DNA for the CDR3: TGTGCCATCAGTGAGATCGGGGGGCGAGATTCACCCCTCCACTTT.

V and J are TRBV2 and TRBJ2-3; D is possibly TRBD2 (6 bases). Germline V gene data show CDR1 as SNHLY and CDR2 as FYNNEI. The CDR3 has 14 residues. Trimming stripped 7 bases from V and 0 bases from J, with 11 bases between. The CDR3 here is CASKGTSSTDTQYF. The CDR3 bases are TGTGCCAGCAAAGGGACTTCTAGCACAGATACGCAGTATTTT.

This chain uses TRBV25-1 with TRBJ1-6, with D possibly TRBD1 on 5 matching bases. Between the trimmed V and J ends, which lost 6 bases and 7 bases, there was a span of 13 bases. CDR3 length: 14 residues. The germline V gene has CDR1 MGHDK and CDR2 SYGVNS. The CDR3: CASRAGSSNSPLHF. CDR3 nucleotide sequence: TGTGCCAGCAGAGCAGGGTCTTCCAATTCACCCCTCCACTTT.

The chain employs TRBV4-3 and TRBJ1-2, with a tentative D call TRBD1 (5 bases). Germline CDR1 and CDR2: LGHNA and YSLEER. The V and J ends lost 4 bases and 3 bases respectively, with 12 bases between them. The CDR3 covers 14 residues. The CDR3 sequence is CASSPDWGDYGYTF. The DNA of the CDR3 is TGCGCCAGCAGCCCTGACTGGGGGGACTATGGCTACACCTTC.